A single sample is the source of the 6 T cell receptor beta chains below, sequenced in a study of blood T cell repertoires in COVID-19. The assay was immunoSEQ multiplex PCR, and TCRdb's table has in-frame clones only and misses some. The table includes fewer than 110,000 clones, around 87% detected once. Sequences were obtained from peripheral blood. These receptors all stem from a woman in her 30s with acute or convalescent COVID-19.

Here the CDR3 reads CASSPQSGQGRPQHF. CDR3 sequence (DNA): TGTGCCAGCAGCCCACAGAGCGGACAGGGTAGGCCCCAGCATTTT. The J gene is TRBJ1-5, the V gene TRBV7-2; the match to TRBD1 covers 8 bases. The V segment lost 5 bases and the J segment 9 bases; nucleotides outside the gene matches: 12. The V gene's germline CDR1 is SGHTA and CDR2 FQGNSA. There are 15 residues in the CDR3.

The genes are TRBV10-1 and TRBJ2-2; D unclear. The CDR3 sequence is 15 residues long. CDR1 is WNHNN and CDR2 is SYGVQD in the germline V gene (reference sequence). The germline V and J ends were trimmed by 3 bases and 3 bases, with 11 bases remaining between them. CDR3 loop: CASSDSGADTGELFF. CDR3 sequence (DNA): TGCGCCAGCAGTGATTCAGGTGCCGACACCGGGGAGCTGTTTTTT.

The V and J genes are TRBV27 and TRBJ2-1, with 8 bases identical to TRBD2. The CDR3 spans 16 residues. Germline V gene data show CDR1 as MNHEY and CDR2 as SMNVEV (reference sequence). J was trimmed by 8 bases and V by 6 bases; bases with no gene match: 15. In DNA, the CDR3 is TGTGCCAGCAGAAAATTGGCGAGCGGGGGTATTTATGAGCAGTTCTTC. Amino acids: CASRKLASGGIYEQFF.

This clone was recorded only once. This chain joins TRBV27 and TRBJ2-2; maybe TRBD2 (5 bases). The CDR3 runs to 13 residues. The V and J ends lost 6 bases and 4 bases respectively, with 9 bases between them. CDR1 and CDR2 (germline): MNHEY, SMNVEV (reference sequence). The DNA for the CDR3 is TGTGCCAGCAGCCCCGGGGTCACCGGGGAGCTGTTTTTT. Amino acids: CASSPGVTGELFF.

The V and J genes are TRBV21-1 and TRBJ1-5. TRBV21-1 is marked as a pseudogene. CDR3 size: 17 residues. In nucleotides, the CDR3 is TGTGCCAGCAGCAAAGTTTGGAGATCTGGCCGCAATCAGCCCCAGCATTTT. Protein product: CASSKVWRSGRNQPQHF.

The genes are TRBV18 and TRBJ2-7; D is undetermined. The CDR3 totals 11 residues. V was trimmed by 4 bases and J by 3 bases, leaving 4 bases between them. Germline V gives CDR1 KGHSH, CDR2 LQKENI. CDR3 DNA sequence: TGTGCCAGCTCACGAGACTACGAGCAGTACTTC. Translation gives CASSRDYEQYF.